This entry describes one TCR beta chain. This entry comes from a study of blood T cell repertoires in COVID-19. At the level of the study: The study drew acute and convalescent COVID-19 samples from the United States, Italy and Spain. T cells, B-cell-depleted T cells, or PBMCs supplied cDNA or gDNA.

Under the authors' procedure: It was from reference gene primer amplification that nucleated cell counts were estimated. Here immunoSEQ multiplex PCR was the method, and the copy in TCRdb shows in-frame clones only, minus some. That table supplies the V and J calls and clone size; D and trimming were determined from the DNA. The sample consists of some 130,000 clones, more than 80% of them appearing once. This CDR3 is built from 15 residues. Germline trimming cut 3 bases from V and 5 bases from J; bases unmatched to any gene: 1. Looked up from germline, CDR1 is MNHEY and CDR2 is SVGEGT. Sequenced input: peripheral blood. This TCR was sampled from a human donor in a cohort sampled during active COVID-19. The rearrangement uses TRBV6-2 or TRBV6-3 and TRBJ2-1; TRBD2 matches 13 bases. The CDR3 DNA follows: TGTGCCAGCAGTTATGGACTAGCGGGGGACAATGAGCAGTTCTTC. As protein: CASSYGLAGDNEQFF.